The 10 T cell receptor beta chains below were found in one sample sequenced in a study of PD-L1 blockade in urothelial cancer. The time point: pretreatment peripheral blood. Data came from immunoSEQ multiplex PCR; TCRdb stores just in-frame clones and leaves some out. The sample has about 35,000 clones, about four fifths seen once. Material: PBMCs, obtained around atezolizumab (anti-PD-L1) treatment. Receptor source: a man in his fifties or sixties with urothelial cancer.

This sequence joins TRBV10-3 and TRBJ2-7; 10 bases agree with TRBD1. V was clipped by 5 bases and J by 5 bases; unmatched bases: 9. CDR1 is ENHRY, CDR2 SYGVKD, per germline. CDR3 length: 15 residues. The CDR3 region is CAISNPGQGKDEQYF. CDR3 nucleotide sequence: TGTGCCATCAGTAATCCGGGACAGGGGAAGGACGAGCAGTACTTC.

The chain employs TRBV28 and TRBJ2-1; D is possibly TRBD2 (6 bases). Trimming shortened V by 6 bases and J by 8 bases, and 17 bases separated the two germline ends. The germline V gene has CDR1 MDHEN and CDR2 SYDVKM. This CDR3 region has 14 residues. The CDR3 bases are TGTGCCAGCAGCGTTTCGGCGGGGATGGATGAGCAGTTCTTC. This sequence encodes CASSVSAGMDEQFF.

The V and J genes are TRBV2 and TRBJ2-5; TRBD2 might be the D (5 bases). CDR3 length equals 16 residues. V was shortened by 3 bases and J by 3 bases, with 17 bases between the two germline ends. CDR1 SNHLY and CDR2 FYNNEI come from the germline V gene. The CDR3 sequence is CASSDSAGPPEETQYF. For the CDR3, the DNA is TGTGCCAGCAGTGATAGTGCGGGCCCCCCGGAAGAGACCCAGTACTTC.

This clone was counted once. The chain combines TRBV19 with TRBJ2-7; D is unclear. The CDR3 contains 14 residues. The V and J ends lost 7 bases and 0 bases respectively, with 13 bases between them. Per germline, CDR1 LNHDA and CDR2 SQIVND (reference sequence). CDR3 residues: CASTQNPSSYEQYF. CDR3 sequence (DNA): TGTGCCAGTACCCAAAACCCTAGCTCCTACGAGCAGTACTTC.

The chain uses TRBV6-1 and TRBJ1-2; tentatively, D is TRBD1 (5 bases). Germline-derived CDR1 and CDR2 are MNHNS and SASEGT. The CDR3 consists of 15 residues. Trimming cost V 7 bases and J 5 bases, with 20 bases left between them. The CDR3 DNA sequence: TGTGCCAGCACACCGCTGGGCCGGGAGGGGTATGGCTACACCTTC. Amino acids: CASTPLGREGYGYTF.

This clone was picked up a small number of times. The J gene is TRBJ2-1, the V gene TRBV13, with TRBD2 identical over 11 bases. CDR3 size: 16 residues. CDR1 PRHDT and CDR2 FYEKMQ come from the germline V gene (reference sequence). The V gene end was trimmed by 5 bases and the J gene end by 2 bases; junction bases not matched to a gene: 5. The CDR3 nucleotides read TGTGCCAGCAGCACCGGGACTAGCGGAGCCTACAATGAGCAGTTCTTC. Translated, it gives CASSTGTSGAYNEQFF. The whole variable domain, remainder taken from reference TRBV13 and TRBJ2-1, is AAGVIQSPRHLIKEKRETATLKCYPIPRHDTVYWYQQGPGQDPQFLISFYEKMQSDKGSIPDRFSAQQFSDYHSELNMSSLELGDSALYFCASSTGTSGAYNEQFFGPGTRLTVL.

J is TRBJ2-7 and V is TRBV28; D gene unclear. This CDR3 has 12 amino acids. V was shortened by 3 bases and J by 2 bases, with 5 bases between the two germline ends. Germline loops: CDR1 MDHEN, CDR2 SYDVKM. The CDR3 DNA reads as TGTGCCAGCAGTTTGCAGGCCTACGAGCAGTACTTC. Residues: CASSLQAYEQYF.

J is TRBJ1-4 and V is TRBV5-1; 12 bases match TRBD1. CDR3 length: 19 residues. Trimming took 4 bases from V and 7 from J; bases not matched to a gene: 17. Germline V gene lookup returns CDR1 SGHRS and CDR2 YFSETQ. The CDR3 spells CASSRMRGTGGGGGEKLFF. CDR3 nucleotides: TGCGCCAGCAGCCGGATGCGCGGGACAGGGGGCGGAGGGGGTGAAAAACTGTTTTTT.

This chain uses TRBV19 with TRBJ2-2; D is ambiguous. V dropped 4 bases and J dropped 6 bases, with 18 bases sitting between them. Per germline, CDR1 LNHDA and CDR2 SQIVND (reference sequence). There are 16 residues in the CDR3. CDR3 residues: CASSRPSVADPGELFF. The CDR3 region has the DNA TGTGCCAGTAGTAGGCCCTCCGTTGCGGATCCCGGGGAGCTGTTTTTT.

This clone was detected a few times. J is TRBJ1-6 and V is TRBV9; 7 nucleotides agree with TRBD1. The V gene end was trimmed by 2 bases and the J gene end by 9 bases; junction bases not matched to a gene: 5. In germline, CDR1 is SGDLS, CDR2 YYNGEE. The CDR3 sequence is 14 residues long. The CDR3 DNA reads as TGTGCCAGCAGCGTGAGACAGGGAGGTTCACCCCTCCACTTT. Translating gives CASSVRQGGSPLHF.